This TCR beta chain was identified during a study of blood T cell repertoires in COVID-19. For the study at large: Samples came from the United States, Italy and Spain, spanning acute and convalescent COVID-19.

Authors' data handling: Researchers report that nucleated cell counts were estimated from reference gene primer amplification. Clones were read by immunoSEQ multiplex PCR, and TCRdb kept only the in-frame ones, dropping some. V, J and clone size are taken as reported in that table, and D and trimming were inferred from the DNA itself. This table holds some 97,000 clones, over 75% found once. With V trimmed by 4 bases and J by 4 bases, 3 bases remained unmatched. The CDR3 totals 14 residues. Germline CDR1 SGDLS, CDR2 YYNGEE. The sequencing sample was made of peripheral blood. The receptor was isolated from a man between 60 and 75 years old with acute or convalescent COVID-19. The chain employs TRBV9 and TRBJ2-5; 11 bases map to TRBD2. CDR3 loop: CASSPTSGGETQYF. Here the CDR3 DNA reads TGTGCCAGCAGCCCTACTAGCGGGGGAGAGACCCAGTACTTC.